These 29 T cell receptor beta chains were all obtained from the same sample, sequenced in a study of cytotoxic CD8 clonotypes in ibrutinib-treated CLL. Profiled with immunoSEQ multiplex PCR; TCRdb holds only in-frame clones, not every one. The data contain more than 200,000 clones, less than 75% of them singletons. Sequencing was performed on PBMCs, taken after 24 months of ibrutinib treatment. These receptors were taken from a human donor with chronic lymphocytic leukemia.

The chain recombines TRBV19 with TRBJ1-4; D not certain. V lost 0 bases and J lost 4, with 15 bases in between. The CDR3 is made up of 17 amino acids. Germline CDR1 LNHDA, CDR2 SQIVND (reference sequence). In nucleotides, the CDR3 is TGTGCCAGTAGTATAGATGTATCCTGGAATTTTAATGAAAAACTGTTTTTT. The encoded protein is CASSIDVSWNFNEKLFF.

This clone has a single count. The chain employs TRBV18 and TRBJ1-5; maybe TRBD1 (5 bases). Germline V lookup: CDR1 KGHSH, CDR2 LQKENI. V dropped 5 bases and J dropped 5 bases, with 10 bases sitting between them. The CDR3 runs to 13 residues. CDR3 sequence (DNA): TGTGCCAGCTCATCACAGGAGGATCAGCCCCAGCATTTT. It encodes CASSSQEDQPQHF.

This clone has a handful of counts. The V gene is TRBV30, the J gene TRBJ2-5; weak D call: TRBD2 (5 bases). The V end was cut by 2 bases, the J end by 5 bases, with 18 bases between. The CDR3 consists of 15 residues. Germline V CDR1 and CDR2: GTSNPN, SVGIG (reference sequence). For the CDR3, the DNA is TGTGCCTGGAGTTCCGACACCGTGACGGGGGAGACCCAGTACTTC. As protein: CAWSSDTVTGETQYF.

The chain couples TRBV14 to TRBJ2-3; D perhaps matches TRBD1 (6 bases). CDR1 SGHDN and CDR2 FVKESK come from the germline V gene. CDR3 length: 15 residues. V was cut by 4 bases and J by 0 bases, with 11 bases left in between. The CDR3 nucleotides read TGTGCCAGCAGCCGCCGGACAGAGAGCACAGATACGCAGTATTTT. Translated: CASSRRTESTDTQYF.

The chain employs TRBV28 and TRBJ2-7, with D possibly being TRBD1 (5 bases). The CDR3 consists of 13 residues. The V end lost 2 bases, the J end lost 3 bases, and 8 bases lay between the germline ends. Germline loops: CDR1 MDHEN, CDR2 SYDVKM. CDR3 sequence: CASSLGAFYEQYF. CDR3 in DNA: TGTGCCAGCAGTTTAGGGGCCTTCTACGAGCAGTACTTC.

This clone was seen a handful of times. Germline and junction disagree at one end, which may indicate a read error. The V and J genes are TRBV7-3 and TRBJ2-1; D is possibly TRBD2 (7 bases). CDR3 length: 16 residues. The germline V gene encodes CDR1 SGHTA and CDR2 FQGTGA. The CDR3 DNA is TGTGCCAGCAGCCTAACCGTGGGGGCGGGAGCTACTGAGCAGTTCTTC. It yields the protein CASSLTVGAGATEQFF.

The chain links TRBV29-1 to TRBJ2-7; unclear D gene. Trimming took off 1 base at V and 5 bases at J, with 12 bases between the two ends. CDR3 size: 13 residues. Germline CDR1 and CDR2: SQVTM and ANQGSEA. CDR3 sequence (DNA): TGCAGCGTTGAAGGACGGTATAACAACGAGCAGTACTTC. Translating gives CSVEGRYNNEQYF.

The genes are TRBV6-1 and TRBJ2-3; the match to TRBD1 covers 7 bases. The CDR3 runs to 15 residues. The junction had 8 bases not matched to a gene; V was cut back by 6 bases and J by 2 bases. Germline lookup yields CDR1 MNHNS and CDR2 SASEGT. CDR3 nucleotides: TGTGCCAGCAGAGACTACAGGGGAGACACAGATACGCAGTATTTT. Translating it yields CASRDYRGDTDTQYF.

The rearrangement joins TRBV2 to TRBJ2-4, with D perhaps matching TRBD1 (5 bases). From germline, CDR1 is SNHLY and CDR2 FYNNEI. With 5 bases removed from V and 3 bases from J, the gap between germline ends came to 17 bases. The CDR3 runs 16 residues. Written as DNA, the CDR3 is TGTGCCAGCAGTTTAGATAGGCAGGGCGGCAAAAACATTCAGTACTTC. This sequence encodes CASSLDRQGGKNIQYF.

This clone has only a few counts. The chain couples TRBV14 to TRBJ2-1; D is undetermined. The CDR3 length is 13 residues. CDR1 is SGHDN and CDR2 is FVKESK in the germline V gene. V lost 5 bases and J lost 8, with 13 bases in between. The CDR3 bases are TGTGCCAGCAGCGTTGATACTGCGGATGAGCAGTTCTTC. It yields the protein CASSVDTADEQFF.

The CDR3 here is CASSSRQGGSEQYF. In nucleotides, the CDR3 is TGTGCCAGTAGTTCCCGACAGGGTGGCTCCGAGCAGTACTTC. V usage is TRBV19 and J usage is TRBJ2-7; 7 nucleotides line up with TRBD1. Looked up from germline, CDR1 is LNHDA and CDR2 is SQIVND (reference sequence). Trimming at V came to 5 bases and at J to 6 bases, leaving 10 bases not matched to a gene. The CDR3 extends over 14 amino acids.

The chain couples TRBV19 to TRBJ1-4; possible D gene TRBD1, 5 bases. The CDR3 is 16 amino acids. Germline V gene data show CDR1 as LNHDA and CDR2 as SQIVND (reference sequence). V shed 4 bases and J shed 8 bases, with 20 bases lying between them. CDR3 in DNA: TGTGCCAGTAGTACCCAGACCGCAGGGAGCGGAGAAAAACTGTTTTTT. This gives the protein CASSTQTAGSGEKLFF.

The chain uses TRBV19 and TRBJ1-6; 8 bases map to TRBD1. Per germline, CDR1 LNHDA and CDR2 SQIVND (reference sequence). There are 14 residues in the CDR3. Trimming at V came to 9 bases and at J to 7 bases, leaving 8 bases not matched to a gene. The CDR3 nucleotides read TGTGCCAGCCGAGACAGGGGATACAATTCACCCCTCCACTTT. Translation: CASRDRGYNSPLHF.

This chain uses TRBV6-6 with TRBJ2-1; 8 bases are shared with TRBD1. The CDR3 sequence is 13 residues long. The V gene end was trimmed by 8 bases and the J gene end by 7 bases; junction bases not matched to a gene: 7. Germline V gene sequence: CDR1 MNHNY, CDR2 SVGAGI (reference sequence). The CDR3 DNA follows: TGTGCCAGCGTACAGGGGGGCAGAAATGAGCAGTTCTTC. It specifies CASVQGGRNEQFF.

This clone appeared a few times. This chain connects TRBV5-1 to TRBJ2-2; D is unclear. The V and J ends lost 0 bases and 1 base respectively, with 7 bases between them. Germline V CDR1 and CDR2: SGHRS, YFSETQ. The CDR3 runs to 15 residues. The CDR3 loop is CASSLGTVNTGELFF. The CDR3 DNA is TGCGCCAGCAGCTTGGGGACGGTGAACACCGGGGAGCTGTTTTTT.

The rearrangement uses TRBV9 and TRBJ2-1; no clear D gene. V was trimmed by 4 bases and J by 8 bases, leaving 13 bases between them. The germline V gene encodes CDR1 SGDLS and CDR2 YYNGEE. The CDR3 runs 13 residues. DNA for the CDR3: TGTGCCAGCAGCCCGAGCCCGTGGGATGAGCAGTTCTTC. Protein sequence: CASSPSPWDEQFF.

The V and J genes are TRBV7-2 and TRBJ1-4; 11 nucleotides align to TRBD1. This CDR3 region has 16 residues. The germline V gene encodes CDR1 SGHTA and CDR2 FQGNSA. After removal of 5 bases from V and 1 base from J, the junction contained 3 bases not matched to a gene. Written as DNA, the CDR3 is TGTGCCAGCAGCATGGGACAGGGGGGAACTAATGAAAAACTGTTTTTT. This gives the protein CASSMGQGGTNEKLFF.

The genes are TRBV25-1 and TRBJ2-7, with 8 bases lining up with TRBD2. In germline, CDR1 is MGHDK, CDR2 SYGVNS. Trimming cost V 8 bases and J 4 bases; bases outside gene matches: 7. The CDR3 is 13 residues long. The CDR3 protein is CASGIAGMYEQYF. CDR3 DNA sequence: TGTGCCAGCGGGATAGCGGGAATGTACGAGCAGTACTTC.

This clone was counted a few times. The genes are TRBV27 and TRBJ2-1; tentatively, D is TRBD2 (5 bases). CDR3 length: 15 residues. Germline values: CDR1 MNHEY, CDR2 SMNVEV (reference sequence). V lost 5 bases and J lost 6, with 17 bases in between. CDR3 sequence reads: CASSLPASRGNEQFF. The CDR3 bases are TGTGCCAGCAGTCTTCCAGCGAGCCGGGGCAATGAGCAGTTCTTC.

This sequence joins TRBV10-3 and TRBJ2-7, with D perhaps given as TRBD1 or TRBD2 (5 bases each). CDR3 length equals 16 residues. The germline V gene encodes CDR1 ENHRY and CDR2 SYGVKD. Between the trimmed V and J ends, which lost 0 bases and 4 bases, there was a span of 16 bases. The CDR3 here is CAISESRGSMVYEQYF. The CDR3, as DNA: TGTGCCATCAGTGAGTCTCGGGGCAGTATGGTTTACGAGCAGTACTTC.

The chain is built from TRBV14 and TRBJ2-5; TRBD2 agrees at 9 bases. Germline-derived CDR1 and CDR2 are SGHDN and FVKESK. The ends lost 4 bases at V and 5 bases at J; junction bases unmatched: 8. The CDR3 totals 15 residues. The CDR3 bases are TGTGCCAGCAGCCTATTAGCGGGAGAGTGGGAGACCCAGTACTTC. It codes for CASSLLAGEWETQYF.

This sequence joins TRBV29-1 and TRBJ1-5, with 7 bases aligning to TRBD1. CDR3 length equals 16 residues. Germline CDR1 is SQVTM and CDR2 is ANQGSEA. The junction had 14 bases not matched to a gene; V was cut back by 7 bases and J by 2 bases. CDR3 sequence: CSASKGGGGGNQPQHF. CDR3 nucleotides: TGCAGCGCCTCCAAAGGAGGGGGCGGGGGCAATCAGCCCCAGCATTTT.

This clone showed up just a few times. V usage is TRBV27 and J usage is TRBJ2-3; D assignment may be TRBD1 or TRBD2 (5 bases each). Trimming pared 2 bases from V and 1 base from J, leaving 13 bases between. CDR1 is MNHEY and CDR2 is SMNVEV in the germline V gene (reference sequence). CDR3 size: 16 residues. In DNA, the CDR3 is TGTGCCAGCAGTTTAGTGAGAGGGGCTGGCACAGATACGCAGTATTTT. Translation: CASSLVRGAGTDTQYF.

The chain carries TRBV19 and TRBJ1-5; TRBD1 matches at 10 bases. This CDR3 is built from 15 residues. V dropped 5 bases and J dropped 2; count of bases not matched to a gene: 3. Germline values: CDR1 LNHDA, CDR2 SQIVND (reference sequence). The CDR3, as DNA: TGTGCCAGTAGTCCTGGGACAGGGGGCAATCAGCCCCAGCATTTT. Translated, it gives CASSPGTGGNQPQHF. Full variable domain (missing parts from reference TRBV19 and TRBJ1-5): DGGITQSPKYLFRKEGQNVTLSCEQNLNHDAMYWYRQDPGQGLRLIYYSQIVNDFQKGDIAEGYSVSREKKESFPLTVTSAQKNPTAFYLCASSPGTGGNQPQHFGDGTRLSIL.

V usage is TRBV30 and J usage is TRBJ1-1, with D unresolved. CDR3 size: 12 residues. V lost 4 bases and J 8 bases, leaving 14 bases between the germline ends. Germline CDR1 is GTSNPN and CDR2 is SVGIG (reference sequence). In DNA form, the CDR3 reads TGTGCCTGGACTAGGGCTGACGTAGAAGCTTTCTTT. Translated, it gives CAWTRADVEAFF.

This sequence joins TRBV19 and TRBJ2-7; tentative D call: TRBD2 (6 bases). The germline V gene has CDR1 LNHDA and CDR2 SQIVND (reference sequence). The CDR3 is made up of 15 amino acids. V lost 6 bases and J lost 6, with 21 bases in between. The CDR3 loop is CASSPRGGIWGEQYF. The DNA of the CDR3 is TGTGCCAGTAGCCCCCGAGGAGGGATATGGGGCGAGCAGTACTTC.

This clone was seen only once. The chain is built from TRBV9 and TRBJ2-5; TRBD1 or TRBD2 may be the D gene (6 bases each). CDR3 length: 15 amino acids. CDR1 and CDR2 (germline): SGDLS, YYNGEE. Between the trimmed V and J ends, which lost 4 bases and 1 base, there was a span of 14 bases. This CDR3 is CASSTVGGPQETQYF. CDR3 sequence (DNA): TGTGCCAGCAGCACCGTAGGGGGGCCCCAAGAGACCCAGTACTTC. The entire variable domain, with the rest obtained from reference TRBV9 and TRBJ2-5, is as follows: DSGVTQTPKHLITATGQRVTLRCSPRSGDLSVYWYQQSLDQGLQFLIQYYNGEERAKGNILERFSAQQFPDLHSELNLSSLELGDSALYFCASSTVGGPQETQYFGPGTRLLVL.

This rearrangement joins TRBV19 to TRBJ2-2; D is uncertain. Trimming shortened V by 7 bases and J by 4 bases, and 10 bases separated the two germline ends. The germline gives CDR1 LNHDA, CDR2 SQIVND (reference sequence). The CDR3 totals 13 residues. CDR3 protein: CASKGQSTGELFF. The CDR3 coding sequence is TGTGCCAGTAAAGGGCAGTCCACCGGGGAGCTGTTTTTT.

The chain has TRBV5-4 and TRBJ1-5; D call uncertain. This CDR3 spans 14 amino acids. Trimming left V 4 bases short and J 5 bases short, with 13 bases between. The germline CDR1 and CDR2 sequences are SGHNT and YYREEE (reference sequence). For the CDR3, the DNA is TGTGCCAGCAGCCAACACAGCGAGGATCAGCCCCAGCATTTT. Protein: CASSQHSEDQPQHF.